The rows below give T cell receptor beta chains drawn from one sample of a study of blood T cell repertoires in COVID-19. Using immunoSEQ multiplex PCR, the repertoire was profiled, and TCRdb retains in-frame clones only, with some absent. Of 150,000 to 180,000 clones listed, roughly four fifths are singletons. Sequencing was done on a sample of peripheral blood. The receptors derive from a man older than 75 with acute or convalescent COVID-19. The CDR3 runs from the conserved cysteine through the conserved F or W. A D gene is named only where the DNA matches it firmly. Size values are once, few and many counts, or a class for expanded clones, and some rows have none.

d_gene | j_gene | v_gene | len | abundance | CDR3aa | CDR3nt
- | TRBJ2-5 | TRBV2 | 14 | - | CASSGLAWQETQYF | TGTGCCAGCAGTGGCCTAGCGTGGCAAGAGACCCAGTACTTC
TRBD1 | TRBJ1-4 | TRBV6-1 | 16 | - | CASSDTYRGPNEKLFF | TGTGCCAGCAGTGACACTTACAGGGGGCCGAATGAAAAACTGTTTTTT
- | TRBJ2-2 | TRBV6-5 | 15 | - | CASTYRATGTGELFF | TGTGCCAGCACCTACCGCGCGACCGGGACCGGGGAGCTGTTTTTT
- | TRBJ2-3 | TRBV19 | 12 | few | CASGTRTDTQYF | TGTGCCAGTGGGACTCGCACAGATACGCAGTATTTT
TRBD2 | TRBJ2-3 | TRBV6-5 | 14 | - | CASKASGATDTQYF | TGTGCCAGCAAAGCCAGCGGGGCCACAGATACGCAGTATTTT
TRBD1 | TRBJ1-3 | TRBV6-5 | 16 | few | CASSYLGQGAGNTIYF | TGTGCCAGCAGTTACCTCGGACAGGGGGCCGGAAACACCATATATTTT
- | TRBJ1-3 | TRBV6-5 | 13 | - | CASSYRSGNTIYF | TGTGCCAGCAGTTATAGATCTGGAAACACCATATATTTT
- | TRBJ1-6 | TRBV6-1 | 15 | - | CASSDPVSYNSPLHF | TGTGCCAGCAGTGATCCAGTCTCCTATAATTCACCCCTCCACTTT
TRBD2 | TRBJ2-5 | TRBV2 | 13 | few | CASRAGVIETQYF | TGTGCCAGCAGGGCGGGGGTAATTGAGACCCAGTACTTC
- | TRBJ1-6 | TRBV30 | 13 | - | CAWTPRGDSPLHF | TGTGCCTGGACGCCCAGGGGAGATTCACCCCTCCACTTT
TRBD2 | TRBJ2-1 | TRBV24-1 | 15 | - | CATSDPGTSETEQFF | TGTGCCACCAGTGATCCCGGGACTAGCGAAACTGAGCAGTTCTTC
TRBD1 | TRBJ1-4 | TRBV11-2 | 15 | - | CASSLVPRGNEKLFF | TGTGCCAGCAGCTTAGTTCCCAGGGGGAATGAAAAACTGTTTTTT
- | TRBJ1-3 | TRBV7-8 | 14 | - | CASSLSRSGNTIYF | TGTGCCAGCAGCTTAAGCCGCTCTGGAAACACCATATATTTT
- | TRBJ1-2 | TRBV4-2 | 14 | - | CASSQVGELGGYTF | TGTGCCAGCAGCCAAGTCGGGGAACTGGGGGGCTACACCTTC